The 21 T cell receptor beta chains below come from one sample, sequenced in a study of shared clonotypes between healthy human individuals. Naive CD8 cells were CD45RO-negative, positively selected for CCR7, excluding terminally differentiated effector memory CD45RA+ cells. Some clones are missing from TCRdb's copy, which holds only in-frame ones; the method was immunoSEQ multiplex PCR. The top ten clones hold roughly 1.8% of a sample with about 2.2 million clones, roughly 91% of them seen once. The sequenced material came from naive CD8+ T cells from PBMCs. All receptors derive from a man between 18 and 29 years old in good health. Some clones in this sample may be carry-over from other donors' samples.

The chain combines TRBV4-2 with TRBJ2-1, with a weak D call TRBD1 (5 bases). The V end was cut by 4 bases, the J end by 7 bases, with 17 bases between. The length of the CDR3 is 15 residues. Germline loops: CDR1 LGHNA, CDR2 YNFKEQ. CDR3: CASSPQGSPGNEQFF. The CDR3 coding sequence is TGTGCCAGCAGCCCTCAGGGCTCTCCAGGGAATGAGCAGTTCTTC.

With regard to this clone: Other DNA sequences within the sample encode an identical CDR3. This chain connects TRBV7-9 to TRBJ2-7; unclear D gene. The CDR3 contains 12 residues. Trimming took 2 bases from V and 5 from J, leaving 7 bases between them. Germline CDR1 and CDR2: SEHNR and FQNEAQ (reference sequence). DNA of the CDR3: TGTGCCAGCAGCTTACTGGGTCACGAGCAGTACTTC. Translation: CASSLLGHEQYF.

This chain links TRBV29-1 with TRBJ2-7; D gene unclear. CDR1 and CDR2 from the germline V gene are SQVTM and ANQGSEA. The V gene lost 6 bases and the J gene lost 2 bases, with 11 bases spanning the gap. The CDR3 length is 12 residues. The CDR3 bases are TGCAGCGTCGTACCGGGCCCCTACGAGCAGTACTTC. Protein: CSVVPGPYEQYF.

The V gene is TRBV9, the J gene TRBJ1-1; D ambiguous. This CDR3 region has 13 residues. Germline V CDR1 and CDR2: SGDLS, YYNGEE. Trimming took 3 bases from V and 0 from J, leaving 6 bases between them. The chain's CDR3 is CASSASVNTEAFF. CDR3 DNA sequence: TGTGCCAGCAGCGCTTCAGTGAACACTGAAGCTTTCTTT.

The chain recombines TRBV11-2 with TRBJ2-7; D might be TRBD1 (6 bases). Trimming shortened V by 2 bases and J by 7 bases, and 15 bases separated the two germline ends. This CDR3 has 14 amino acids. Per germline, CDR1 SGHAT and CDR2 FQNNGV. CDR3 sequence (DNA): TGTGCCAGCAGCTTATCCCAGGGGCGTCGGGAGCAGTACTTC. It yields the protein CASSLSQGRREQYF.

This clone was seen just once. The chain recombines TRBV27 with TRBJ2-7, with D possibly being TRBD2 (6 bases). Germline CDR1 reads MNHEY; CDR2 reads SMNVEV (reference sequence). V was clipped by 2 bases and J by 3 bases, with 8 bases between them. This CDR3 contains 13 residues. Written as DNA, the CDR3 is TGTGCCAGCAGTTTAGTCGGGGGCTACGAGCAGTACTTC. This gives the protein CASSLVGGYEQYF.

The chain has TRBV5-5 and TRBJ2-5; D not certain. This CDR3 contains 13 residues. CDR1 SGHKS and CDR2 YYEKEE come from the germline V gene (reference sequence). Trimming stripped 4 bases from V and 5 bases from J, with 12 bases between. CDR3 DNA sequence: TGTGCCAGCAGCACGATTCTCCAGGAGACCCAGTACTTC. Its protein is CASSTILQETQYF.

V gene TRBV4-1 combines with J gene TRBJ2-2; either TRBD1 or TRBD2 may fit D (5 bases each). This CDR3 contains 21 residues. Trimming removed 3 bases from V and 3 bases from J, with 29 bases in between. Germline V gene data show CDR1 as MGHRA and CDR2 as YSYEKL. The DNA for the CDR3 is TGCGCCAGCAGCCATGGCTACGAAACAGTGGGACGCAGGACTTACACCGGGGAGCTGTTTTTT. As protein: CASSHGYETVGRRTYTGELFF.

The chain uses TRBV27 and TRBJ2-2, with D possibly being TRBD1 or TRBD2 (5 bases each). V lost 3 bases and J 5 bases, leaving 13 bases between the germline ends. Germline assignment: CDR1 MNHEY and CDR2 SMNVEV (reference sequence). The CDR3 consists of 15 residues. CDR3 DNA sequence: TGTGCCAGCAGTTTGTGGGGGAGAGGGACCGGGGAGCTGTTTTTT. Translation: CASSLWGRGTGELFF.

J is TRBJ2-7 and V is TRBV20-1; 7 bases are a match to TRBD1. Germline CDR1 and CDR2: DFQATT and SNEGSKA (reference sequence). J gave up 8 bases and V 1 base, and 2 bases lay outside the gene matches. The CDR3 is 11 amino acids. CDR3 residues: CSARGQGKQYF. The CDR3, as DNA: TGCAGTGCTAGAGGACAGGGAAAGCAGTACTTC.

The V call is TRBV4-2, the J call TRBJ1-6; 9 bases map to TRBD1. Per germline, CDR1 LGHNA and CDR2 YNFKEQ. The length of the CDR3 is 15 residues. With V trimmed by 0 bases and J by 7 bases, 1 base remained unmatched. The CDR3: CASSQDGTGNSPLHF. Written as DNA, the CDR3 is TGTGCCAGCAGCCAAGACGGGACAGGGAATTCACCCCTCCACTTT.

This clone was observed a handful of times. This sequence joins TRBV11-2 and TRBJ1-1, with D possibly TRBD1 on 5 matching bases. Trimming stripped 4 bases from V and 3 bases from J, with 15 bases between. The germline V gene encodes CDR1 SGHAT and CDR2 FQNNGV. The CDR3 consists of 15 residues. The CDR3 DNA is TGTGCCAGCAGCTCCCCCGGGACGCGGGACACTGAAGCTTTCTTT. Its translation is CASSSPGTRDTEAFF.

On this clone itself: Distinct nucleotide sequences in the sample also encode this CDR3. V is TRBV11-2 and J is TRBJ2-3, with a possible D match to TRBD2 (6 bases). V was clipped by 4 bases and J by 2 bases, with 10 bases between them. Germline V CDR1 and CDR2: SGHAT, FQNNGV. CDR3 length: 14 amino acids. CDR3: CASSSRTNTDTQYF. CDR3 DNA: TGTGCCAGCAGCTCTAGGACTAACACAGATACGCAGTATTTT.

The chain recombines TRBV7-2 with TRBJ1-4; no firm D call. Trimming stripped 5 bases from V and 2 bases from J, with 12 bases between. The CDR3 contains 15 residues. Germline assignment: CDR1 SGHTA and CDR2 FQGNSA. Here the CDR3 DNA reads TGTGCCAGCAGCAAGGACCAGCAGACTAATGAAAAACTGTTTTTT. Translated, it gives CASSKDQQTNEKLFF.

V is TRBV27 and J is TRBJ2-7; 9 bases align to TRBD1. The CDR3 consists of 15 residues. Germline V gene lookup returns CDR1 MNHEY and CDR2 SMNVEV (reference sequence). V was pared by 5 bases and J by 5 bases, with 10 bases of the junction left unmatched. The CDR3 DNA is TGTGCCAGCAGTCTCCCGGGACAGGGAGTCAACGAGCAGTACTTC. Translation: CASSLPGQGVNEQYF.

CDR3 residues: CASSRRGQDNANTGELFF. CDR3 bases: TGCGCCAGCAGCAGGAGGGGACAGGACAATGCCAACACCGGGGAGCTGTTTTTT. The rearrangement joins TRBV5-1 to TRBJ2-2, with 8 bases aligning to TRBD1. The V segment lost 4 bases and the J segment 2 bases; nucleotides outside the gene matches: 13. Looked up from germline, CDR1 is SGHRS and CDR2 is YFSETQ. This CDR3 contains 18 residues.

The genes are TRBV2 and TRBJ1-5; the D is unclear. Germline-derived CDR1 and CDR2 are SNHLY and FYNNEI. This CDR3 is 17 amino acids long. Deletions cut 2 bases from V and 2 bases from J, with 16 bases between. The CDR3 is CASSERGSRPGNQPQHF. The CDR3 DNA reads as TGTGCCAGCAGTGAACGTGGTAGCCGCCCCGGCAATCAGCCCCAGCATTTT.

This clone was observed a single time. The J gene is TRBJ1-1, the V gene TRBV28; D remains unclear. Trimming stripped 3 bases from V and 5 bases from J, with 13 bases between. In germline, CDR1 is MDHEN, CDR2 SYDVKM. The CDR3 consists of 14 residues. In nucleotides, the CDR3 is TGTGCCAGCAGTTTGCCCCTCAGGCAGACTGAAGCTTTCTTT. This codes for CASSLPLRQTEAFF.

The genes are TRBV7-9 and TRBJ2-7; D is ambiguous. The CDR3 runs to 15 residues. Germline V gene data show CDR1 as SEHNR and CDR2 as FQNEAQ (reference sequence). Trimming removed 4 bases from V and 3 bases from J, with 16 bases in between. This chain's CDR3 is CASSSTGQQVYEQYF. The CDR3 nucleotides read TGTGCCAGCAGCTCGACCGGCCAGCAGGTCTACGAGCAGTACTTC.

This chain links TRBV6-6 with TRBJ2-7, with a weak D call TRBD1 (6 bases). V lost 5 bases, J lost 6 bases, and 14 bases lay in between. This CDR3 has 13 amino acids. Germline assignment: CDR1 MNHNY and CDR2 SVGAGI (reference sequence). The CDR3 coding sequence is TGTGCCAGCAGTCAGGGAACAGGGAGCGAGCAGTACTTC. Translation gives CASSQGTGSEQYF.

This chain uses TRBV6-1 with TRBJ2-7, with D possibly being TRBD2 (6 bases). V was pared by 0 bases and J by 3 bases, with 9 bases between. Germline V CDR1 and CDR2: MNHNS, SASEGT. This CDR3 contains 14 residues. The CDR3 DNA sequence: TGTGCCAGCAGTGAAGCGTTCGGGAGCTACGAGCAGTACTTC. Translation gives CASSEAFGSYEQYF.